This T cell receptor beta chain emerged from a study of OX40 agonist ivuxolimab in advanced cancers. Study in general: The dose-escalation cohort had hepatocellular carcinoma, melanoma, renal cell or head and neck cancer.

As for this clone: As yet, its antigen is unknown.

Study findings and constraints: At doses 0.1 to 3.0 mg/kg, CD4+ and CD8+ clones expanded.

The length of the CDR3 is 16 residues. After removal of 5 bases from V and 3 bases from J, the junction contained 12 bases not matched to a gene. Germline CDR1 is GTSNPN and CDR2 is SVGIG (reference sequence). The table came from immunoSEQ multiplex PCR; TCRdb's copy has only in-frame clones and leaves some out. In the table there are tens of thousands of clones, 70% to 80% of which are singletons. This TCR was sampled from an adult with an advanced solid tumor such as melanoma, head and neck, liver or kidney cancer. Sequenced here: CD4+ or CD8+ T cells sorted from blood, sampled in a trial of the OX40 agonist ivuxolimab. V is TRBV30 and J is TRBJ2-2; 7 bases are a match to TRBD1. The CDR3 loop is CAWQKLGGADTGELFF. The CDR3 coding sequence is TGTGCCTGGCAAAAGCTAGGGGGCGCCGACACCGGGGAGCTGTTTTTT.